These 18 T cell receptor beta chains were all obtained from the same sample, sequenced in a study of monozygotic twins with inflammatory bowel disease. With the 5' RACE reads reprocessed, TCRdb shows one record per CDR3 protein and no DNA. This sample's table has around 380,000 distinct CDR3 sequences. The sample was blood. Every receptor here comes from a human donor with ulcerative colitis or Crohn's disease, or a healthy co-twin of an affected twin (not recorded which).

J is TRBJ2-7 and V is TRBV9. The CDR3 runs 13 residues. Per the germline V gene, CDR1 is SGDLS and CDR2 is YYNGEE. The chain's CDR3 is CASSAPSGYEQYF.

The chain joins TRBV5-5 to TRBJ1-5. This CDR3 comprises 17 residues. In germline, CDR1 is SGHKS, CDR2 YYEKEE (reference sequence). The CDR3 loop is CASSLGDGPGGNQPQHF.

The V call is TRBV12-3 or TRBV12-4, the J call TRBJ2-3; TCRdb reports TRBD1, a call that lacks DNA to check it against. The CDR3 is made up of 14 amino acids. CDR3 sequence: CASSLWKGTDTQYF.

This chain connects TRBV7-7 to TRBJ2-2; TCRdb's assignment of TRBD2 cannot be checked, as there is no DNA. Germline CDR1 is SSHAT and CDR2 is FNYEAQ (reference sequence). CDR3 length: 14 amino acids. CDR3 in amino acids: CASSVGQNTGELFF.

This chain uses TRBV18 with TRBJ2-1; TCRdb's D call, TRBD2, is unchecked because there is no DNA. Germline CDR1 is KGHSH and CDR2 is LQKENI. This CDR3 is 15 amino acids long. CDR3 residues: CASSLARAGNNEQFF.

J is TRBJ2-2 and V is TRBV5-1; TCRdb designates TRBD2, a call that cannot be tested without DNA. Germline assignment: CDR1 SGHRS and CDR2 YFSETQ. This CDR3 spans 13 amino acids. The CDR3 region is CASSPEDTGELFF.

The rearrangement joins TRBV4-1 to TRBJ1-5; TCRdb's D call, TRBD1, is unchecked because there is no DNA. The length of the CDR3 is 16 residues. In germline, CDR1 is MGHRA, CDR2 YSYEKL. CDR3 region: CASSPFKGSANQPQHF.

The rearrangement uses TRBV28 and TRBJ2-1. Per germline, CDR1 MDHEN and CDR2 SYDVKM. This CDR3 is built from 15 residues. The CDR3: CASSLSWSSYNEQFF.

The chain couples TRBV5-5 to TRBJ1-4. The CDR3 covers 12 residues. Per the germline V gene, CDR1 is SGHKS and CDR2 is YYEKEE (reference sequence). CDR3 protein: CASSLTDEKLFF.

The chain is built from TRBV2 and TRBJ1-5; the D call of TRBD1 rests on TCRdb alone, since no DNA is present to check it. Germline V gene lookup returns CDR1 SNHLY and CDR2 FYNNEI. The CDR3 covers 14 residues. The CDR3 protein is CASSREGVNQPQHF.

V gene TRBV5-1 combines with J gene TRBJ2-1; TCRdb names TRBD1, which stays unverified in the absence of DNA. This CDR3 has 15 residues. CDR1 is SGHRS, CDR2 YFSETQ, per germline. This CDR3 reads CASSLELGGRNEQFF.

This chain joins TRBV10-3 and TRBJ2-2; TCRdb designates TRBD1, a call that cannot be tested without DNA. The CDR3 loop spans 14 amino acids. Germline values: CDR1 ENHRY, CDR2 SYGVKD. The chain's CDR3 is CAISRDRNTGELFF.

The gene calls are TRBV15 and TRBJ2-2; TCRdb proposes TRBD2, but this gene call is untestable without DNA. CDR3 size: 15 residues. CDR1 is LNHNV and CDR2 is YYDKDF in the germline V gene (reference sequence). CDR3 sequence reads: CATSTGGPVTGELFF.

The chain is built from TRBV7-2 and TRBJ2-7; TCRdb's D gene call, TRBD2, goes unchecked for lack of DNA. The V gene's germline CDR1 is SGHTA and CDR2 FQGNSA. The CDR3 contains 17 residues. The CDR3 region is CASSLVVSRLAGVEQYF.

This chain links TRBV7-2 with TRBJ2-5; the D call of TRBD1 rests on TCRdb alone, since no DNA is present to check it. The CDR3 is 16 residues long. CDR1 and CDR2 (germline): SGHTA, FQGNSA. Here the CDR3 reads CASSRRLEGGLETQYF.

The V call is TRBV5-4, the J call TRBJ2-7. Germline CDR1 and CDR2: SGHNT and YYREEE (reference sequence). The CDR3 extends over 14 amino acids. CDR3 sequence: CASSRAGAPYEQYF.

The genes are TRBV20-1 and TRBJ2-1; without DNA, the TCRdb call of TRBD2 cannot be checked. CDR1 DFQATT and CDR2 SNEGSKA come from the germline V gene (reference sequence). This CDR3 has 15 amino acids. CDR3 protein: CSAQKAGSSYNEQFF.

J is TRBJ2-2 and V is TRBV29-1. The CDR3 has 13 residues. In germline, CDR1 is SQVTM, CDR2 ANQGSEA. The CDR3: CSADTANTGELFF.